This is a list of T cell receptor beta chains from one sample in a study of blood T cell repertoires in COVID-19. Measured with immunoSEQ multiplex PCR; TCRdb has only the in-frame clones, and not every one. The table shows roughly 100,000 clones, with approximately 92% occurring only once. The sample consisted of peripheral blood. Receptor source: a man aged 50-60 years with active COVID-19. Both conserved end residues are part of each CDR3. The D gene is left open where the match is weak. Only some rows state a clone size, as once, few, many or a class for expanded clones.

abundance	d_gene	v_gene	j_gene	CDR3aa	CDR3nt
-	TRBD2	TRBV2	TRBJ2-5	CASSGRLAGGQETQYF	TGTGCCAGCAGTGGCAGACTAGCGGGAGGACAAGAGACCCAGTACTTC
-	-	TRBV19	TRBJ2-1	CASSKQGGGSYNEQFF	TGTGCCAGTAGTAAGCAGGGTGGTGGGTCCTACAATGAGCAGTTCTTC
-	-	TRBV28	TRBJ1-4	CASGGVATNEKLFF	TGTGCCAGCGGAGGGGTAGCAACTAATGAAAAACTGTTTTTT
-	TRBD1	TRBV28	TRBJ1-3	CATSDPTGVGNTIYF	TGTGCCACCTCCGACCCGACAGGGGTGGGAAACACCATATATTTT
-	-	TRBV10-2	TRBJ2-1	CASTIGGGGYNEQFF	TGCGCCAGCACTATAGGAGGGGGCGGCTACAATGAGCAGTTCTTC
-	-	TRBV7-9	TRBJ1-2	CASSLEGGIGNYGYTF	TGTGCCAGCAGCTTAGAAGGAGGAATAGGTAACTATGGCTACACCTTC
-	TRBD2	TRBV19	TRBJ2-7	CASSRLAGVNYEQYF	TGTGCCAGTAGTAGGCTAGCGGGAGTTAACTACGAGCAGTACTTC
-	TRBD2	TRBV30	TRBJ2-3	CAWSAGTSGSMRSTDTQYF	TGTGCCTGGAGCGCCGGGACTAGCGGGAGTATGAGGAGTACAGATACGCAGTATTTT
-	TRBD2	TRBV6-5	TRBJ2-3	CASSWGFGLAEQYF	TGTGCCAGCTCTTGGGGCTTTGGACTAGCGGAGCAGTATTTT
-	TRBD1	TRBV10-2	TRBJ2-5	CASSESGAGGGETQYF	TGCGCCAGCAGTGAGTCTGGGGCAGGGGGCGGGGAGACCCAGTACTTC
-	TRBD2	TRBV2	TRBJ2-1	CASRNAGTNAYNEQFF	TGTGCCAGCAGAAACGCCGGGACTAATGCCTACAATGAGCAGTTCTTC
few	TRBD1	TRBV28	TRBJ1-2	CASRPGGQGNGYTF	TGTGCCAGCAGGCCCGGCGGACAGGGAAATGGCTACACCTTC
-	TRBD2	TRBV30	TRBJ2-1	CAWSAGEDEQFF	TGTGCCTGGAGCGCGGGAGAGGATGAGCAGTTCTTC
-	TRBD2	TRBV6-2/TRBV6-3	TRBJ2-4	CASTPRLPGRRFEEAKNIQYF	TGTGCCAGCACCCCGCGACTCCCCGGGAGGCGATTCGAGGAAGCCAAAAACATTCAGTACTTC
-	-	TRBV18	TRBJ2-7	CASSPQRYEQYF	TGTGCCAGCTCACCACAGCGCTACGAGCAGTACTTC
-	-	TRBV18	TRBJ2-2	CASSPVGVNTGELFF	TGTGCCAGCTCACCAGTCGGGGTGAACACCGGGGAGCTGTTTTTT
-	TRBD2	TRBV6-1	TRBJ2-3	CASSDTSGRSVTQYF	TGTGCCAGCAGTGACACTAGCGGGAGAAGCGTTACGCAGTATTTT
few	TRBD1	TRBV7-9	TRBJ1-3	CASSLPRGLHDTIYF	TGTGCCAGCAGCCTACCCAGGGGGCTGCACGACACCATATATTTT
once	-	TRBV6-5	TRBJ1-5	CASRETVRPQHF	TGTGCCAGCAGGGAGACGGTGAGGCCCCAGCATTTT
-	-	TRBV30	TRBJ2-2	CAWKGRGTGELFF	TGTGCCTGGAAGGGCAGGGGCACCGGGGAGCTGTTTTTT
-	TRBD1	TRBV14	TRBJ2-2	CASRVGTGLNTGELFF	TGTGCCAGCAGAGTCGGGACAGGGCTGAACACCGGGGAGCTGTTTTTT
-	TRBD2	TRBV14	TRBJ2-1	CASSLGTSGTNEQFF	TGTGCCAGCAGCCTCGGGACTAGCGGGACTAATGAGCAGTTCTTC
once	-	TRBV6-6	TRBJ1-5	CASQNGNQPQHF	TGTGCCAGCCAGAATGGCAATCAGCCCCAGCATTTT
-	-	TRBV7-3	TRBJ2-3	CASSTSTDTQYF	TGTGCCAGCAGTACTAGCACAGATACGCAGTATTTT
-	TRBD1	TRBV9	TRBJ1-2	CASSSRTGGDYGYTF	TGTGCCAGCAGCTCAAGGACAGGGGGCGACTATGGCTACACCTTC
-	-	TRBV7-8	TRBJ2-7	CASSGSSGYEQYF	TGTGCCAGCAGCGGCAGTAGCGGATACGAGCAGTACTTC
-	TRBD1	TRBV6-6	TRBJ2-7	CASSLLPGQGTLGEQYF	TGTGCCAGCAGTCTCCTCCCAGGACAGGGAACCCTGGGCGAGCAGTACTTC
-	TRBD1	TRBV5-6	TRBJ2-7	CASSPGQGRYEQYF	TGTGCCAGCAGCCCGGGACAGGGAAGGTACGAGCAGTACTTC
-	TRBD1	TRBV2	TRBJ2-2	CASSEGTGSSGELFF	TGTGCCAGCAGTGAAGGGACAGGGAGTTCCGGGGAGCTGTTTTTT
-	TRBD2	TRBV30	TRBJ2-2	CSLADNTGELFF	TGCTCCCTAGCGGATAACACCGGGGAGCTGTTTTTT
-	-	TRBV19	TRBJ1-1	CASSIGGNTEAFF	TGTGCCAGTAGTATCGGTGGGAACACTGAAGCTTTCTTT
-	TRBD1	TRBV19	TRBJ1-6	CASSTTGSSPLHF	TGTGCCAGTAGTACGACAGGGTCCTCACCCCTCCACTTT
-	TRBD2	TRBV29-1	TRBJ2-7	CSVRLAAISYEQYF	TGCAGCGTTAGGCTAGCGGCAATATCCTACGAGCAGTACTTC
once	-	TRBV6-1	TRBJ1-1	CASSEIVGVTEAFF	TGTGCCAGCAGTGAAATAGTAGGGGTCACTGAAGCTTTCTTT
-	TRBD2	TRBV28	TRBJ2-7	CASGFRGRIHYEQYF	TGTGCCAGCGGCTTTCGCGGGAGGATACACTACGAGCAGTACTTC
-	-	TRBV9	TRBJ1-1	CASSVGSRDTEAFF	TGTGCCAGCAGCGTCGGCAGCCGGGACACTGAAGCTTTCTTT
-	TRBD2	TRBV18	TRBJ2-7	CASSPGLASVEGYEQYF	TGTGCCAGCTCACCGGGACTAGCTAGCGTTGAGGGATACGAGCAGTACTTC
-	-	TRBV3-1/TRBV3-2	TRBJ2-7	CASSPRLYSYEQYF	TGTGCCAGCAGCCCTCGACTGTACTCCTACGAGCAGTACTTC
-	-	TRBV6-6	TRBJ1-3	CASSTTGSGWDTIYF	TGTGCCAGCAGTACCACAGGGAGTGGGTGGGACACCATATATTTT
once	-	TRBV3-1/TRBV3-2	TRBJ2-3	CASSQGTGTGALRDTQYF	TGTGCCAGCAGCCAAGGGACGGGGACGGGAGCCCTGCGGGATACGCAGTATTTT
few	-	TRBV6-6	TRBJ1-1	CASSPWQNTEAFF	TGTGCCAGCAGCCCCTGGCAGAACACTGAAGCTTTCTTT
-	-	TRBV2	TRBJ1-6	CASTGEGNSPLHF	TGTGCCAGCACGGGGGAAGGTAATTCACCCCTCCACTTT